The following is a T cell receptor (beta chain) sequence with its context. The junction departs from germline at one end; a sequencing error may be responsible. The sample originates from a study of tumor and adjacent non-tumor tissue in lung cancer. Study-level information: Samples averaged about 4.17 million productive TCRbeta reads each.

A modified ARM-PCR protocol with three rounds of nested PCR amplified TCRbeta. TCRdb called the multiplex PCR reads again in MiXCR, with one record for every CDR3 protein. The sample holds approximately 110,000 distinct CDR3 sequences, 62% seen once. The template was RNA from unsorted bulk tissue. Distant lung tissue was collected more than 3 cm away from the tumor edge. CDR3 length equals 14 residues. Germline values: CDR1 SGHNT, CDR2 YENEEA. The sequenced sample was distant non-tumor lung tissue. The TCR comes from a man aged 55-75 years with non-small cell lung cancer. This chain uses TRBV11-3 with TRBJ2-3; no clear D gene. The CDR3 protein is CASSLVGYTYTQYF. CDR3 bases: TGTGCCAGTAGCTTAGTCGGCTACACATATACGCAGTATTTC. Full variable domain (rest looked up from reference TRBV11-3 and TRBJ2-3): EAGVVQSPRYKIIEKKQPVAFWCNPISGHNTLYWYLQNLGQGPELLIRYENEEAVDDSQLPKDRFSAERLKGVDSTLKIQPAELGDSAVYLCASSLVGYTYTQYFGPGTRLTVL.